The present T cell receptor beta chain was sequenced within a study of breast tumors, draining lymph nodes, adjacent tissues (dated by TCRdb to the mid-2010s). Describing the broader study: TCR beta repertoires were compared across tumor, adjacent nontumor tissue and axillary lymph nodes obtained from breast cancer patients. In human breast cancer, the study set out to evaluate how tumor, surrounding tissue and draining lymph node repertoires relate to one another and whether T cells may move between these sites.

Sequencer: Illumina HiSeq 2000. Multiplex PCR amplification was used to generate the TCR beta chain libraries. High-throughput sequencing was used to analyze the amplified TCR beta chain products. In-frame beta chains were kept once TCRdb had trimmed the public reads at Q25 with fastp and called clones with MiXCR. All rows with the same CDR3 protein become a single entry with the most common DNA and genes. Within this sample are about 180,000 distinct CDR3 sequences, with 30% to 35% of them counted one time only. Together, the top ten hold about 3.9% of the sample. This clonotype was counted many times. The specificity of this receptor is unknown. Base qualities were left out, and no much larger clone turns up one base away. Trimming accounts for 2 bases at V and 6 bases at J, while the number of junction bases matched to no gene is 12. The germline V gene (reference sequence) yields SEHNR for CDR1 and FQNEAQ for CDR2. Taken from cysteine to phenylalanine, the CDR3 has 18 residues. The only DNA kept is the CDR3, 54 bases in frame from the first base.

Lymph node samples came from the axillary draining lymph nodes of breast cancer patients. Summary of the overall study and its limitations: The study presented the conclusion that tumor T cells originate in lymph nodes as consistent with a hypothesis, not as something directly demonstrated. Tumor and nontumor tissue repertoires were significantly more similar in luminal-like than in basal-like breast cancer. Tumors showed preferential V and J gene usage, and their T-cell repertoire diversity fell below that of lymph nodes yet above that of nontumor tissue. The data were considered consistent with most tumor T cells being derived from the lymph node and subsequently expanding within tumor tissue.

The sequence derives from a female donor with breast cancer. Some clones in this sample may be carry-over from other donors' samples. Sample: axillary lymph node tissue. This sequence uses TRBV7-9 and TRBJ2-3, and TRBD2 matches 12 of the central bases. The bases read TGTGCCAGCAGCTTAAGGCCTAGCGGGGGGGGTTTCGGGGATACGCAGTATTTT. Its translation is CASSLRPSGGGFGDTQYF. Extended through the reference TRBV7-9 and TRBJ2-3 proteins, this CDR3 yields the full variable domain: DTGVSQNPRHKITKRGQNVTFRCDPISEHNRLYWYRQTLGQGPEFLTYFQNEAQLEKSRLLSDRFSAERPKGSFSTLEIQRTEQGDSAMYLCASSLRPSGGGFGDTQYFGPGTRLTVL.